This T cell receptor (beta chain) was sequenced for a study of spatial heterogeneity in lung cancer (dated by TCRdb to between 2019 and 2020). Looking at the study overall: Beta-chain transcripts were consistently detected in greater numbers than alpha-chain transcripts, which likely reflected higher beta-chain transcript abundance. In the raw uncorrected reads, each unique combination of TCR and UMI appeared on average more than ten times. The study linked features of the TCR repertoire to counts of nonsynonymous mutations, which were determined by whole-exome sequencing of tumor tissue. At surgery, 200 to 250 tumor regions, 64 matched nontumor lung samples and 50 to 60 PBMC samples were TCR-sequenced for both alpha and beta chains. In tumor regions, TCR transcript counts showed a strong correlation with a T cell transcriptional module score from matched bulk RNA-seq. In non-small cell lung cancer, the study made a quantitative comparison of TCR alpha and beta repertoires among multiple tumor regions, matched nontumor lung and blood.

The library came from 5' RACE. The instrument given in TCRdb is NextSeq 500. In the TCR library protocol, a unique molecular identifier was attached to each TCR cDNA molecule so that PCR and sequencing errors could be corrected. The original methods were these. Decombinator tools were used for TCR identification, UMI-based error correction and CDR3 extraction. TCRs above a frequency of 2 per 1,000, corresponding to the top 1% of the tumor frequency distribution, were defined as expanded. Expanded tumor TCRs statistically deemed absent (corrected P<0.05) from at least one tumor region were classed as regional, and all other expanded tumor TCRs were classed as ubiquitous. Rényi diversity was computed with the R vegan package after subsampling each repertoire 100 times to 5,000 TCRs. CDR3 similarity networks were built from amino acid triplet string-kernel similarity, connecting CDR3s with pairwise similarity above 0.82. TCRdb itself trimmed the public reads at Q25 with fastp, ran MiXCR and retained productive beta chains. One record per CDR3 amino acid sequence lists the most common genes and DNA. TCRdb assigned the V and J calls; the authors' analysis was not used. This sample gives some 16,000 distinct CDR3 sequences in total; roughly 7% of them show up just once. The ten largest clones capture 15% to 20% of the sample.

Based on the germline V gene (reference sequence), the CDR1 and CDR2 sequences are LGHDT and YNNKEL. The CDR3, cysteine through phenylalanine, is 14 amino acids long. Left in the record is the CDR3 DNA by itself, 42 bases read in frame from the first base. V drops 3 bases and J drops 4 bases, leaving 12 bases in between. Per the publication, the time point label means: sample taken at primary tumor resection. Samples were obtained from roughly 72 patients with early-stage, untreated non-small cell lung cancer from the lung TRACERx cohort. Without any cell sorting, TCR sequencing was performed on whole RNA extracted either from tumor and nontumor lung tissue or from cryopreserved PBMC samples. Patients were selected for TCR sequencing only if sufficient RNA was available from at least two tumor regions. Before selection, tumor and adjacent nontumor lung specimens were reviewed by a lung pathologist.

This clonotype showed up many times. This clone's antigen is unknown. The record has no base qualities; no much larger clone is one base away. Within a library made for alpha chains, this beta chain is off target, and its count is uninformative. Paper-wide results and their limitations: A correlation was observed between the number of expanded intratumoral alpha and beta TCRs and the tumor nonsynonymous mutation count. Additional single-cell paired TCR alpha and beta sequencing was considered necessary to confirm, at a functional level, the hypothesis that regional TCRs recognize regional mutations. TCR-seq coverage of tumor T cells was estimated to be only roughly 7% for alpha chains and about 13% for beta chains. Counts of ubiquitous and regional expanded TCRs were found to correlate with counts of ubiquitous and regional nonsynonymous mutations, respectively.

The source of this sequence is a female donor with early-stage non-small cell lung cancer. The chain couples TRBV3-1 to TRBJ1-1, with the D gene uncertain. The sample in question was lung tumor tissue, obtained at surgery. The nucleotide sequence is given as TGTGCCAGCAGCCAGTTTTTGGGTAGCACTGAAGCTTTCTTT. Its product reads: CASSQFLGSTEAFF. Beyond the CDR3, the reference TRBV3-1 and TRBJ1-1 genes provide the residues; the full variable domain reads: DTAVSQTPKYLVTQMGNDKSIKCEQNLGHDTMYWYKQDSKKFLKIMFSYNNKELIINETVPNRFSPKSPDKAHLNLHINSLELGDSAVYFCASSQFLGSTEAFFGQGTRLTVV.